Listed below are T cell receptor beta chains from one sample, sequenced in a study of blood T cell repertoires in COVID-19. Sequenced by immunoSEQ multiplex PCR; TCRdb stores in-frame clones only, minus some. The sample holds approximately 380,000 clones, around 84% seen once. Source material: peripheral blood. All receptors derive from a woman under 30 with acute or convalescent COVID-19. The CDR3 runs from the conserved cysteine through the conserved F or W. The order of the fields is D gene, clone size, V gene, J gene, CDR3 protein, CDR3 DNA. D genes are given only for firm matches. The size of a clone is reported for some rows only, either as once, few or many, or as a class for expanded clones.

TRBD1	few	TRBV15	TRBJ1-6	CATSAGQDRNSPLHF	TGTGCCACCAGCGCCGGACAGGACAGAAATTCACCCCTCCACTTT
TRBD2	NA	TRBV4-1	TRBJ2-1	CASSQGAGGAYNEQFF	TGCGCCAGCAGCCAAGGGGCGGGGGGGGCCTACAATGAGCAGTTCTTC
NA	NA	TRBV4-1	TRBJ2-7	CASSQVSGNYEQYF	TGCGCCAGCAGCCAAGTTAGCGGAAACTACGAGCAGTACTTC
NA	NA	TRBV27	TRBJ2-7	CASSKQGSYEQYF	TGTGCCAGCAGTAAACAGGGCTCCTACGAGCAGTACTTC
TRBD1	NA	TRBV28	TRBJ1-1	CASTDRATEAFF	TGTGCCAGCACAGACAGGGCCACTGAAGCTTTCTTT
TRBD1	NA	TRBV29-1	TRBJ2-4	CSVGLQGGNIQYF	TGCAGCGTTGGATTACAGGGGGGAAACATTCAGTACTTC
TRBD2	NA	TRBV7-2	TRBJ2-1	CASSSPAASGYNEQFF	TGTGCCAGCAGCTCCCCAGCCGCTAGCGGTTACAATGAGCAGTTCTTC
NA	NA	TRBV11-3	TRBJ2-2	CASSLALSLTGELFF	TGTGCCAGCAGCTTAGCCCTATCCCTCACCGGGGAGCTGTTTTTT
TRBD1	NA	TRBV19	TRBJ2-1	CASSWTGNNEQFF	TGTGCCAGTAGTTGGACAGGGAATAATGAGCAGTTCTTC
NA	NA	TRBV29-1	TRBJ2-1	CSVEFPPSSYNEQFF	TGCAGCGTTGAATTTCCCCCCAGCTCCTACAATGAGCAGTTCTTC
TRBD2	NA	TRBV19	TRBJ2-7	CASSPRETSYEQYF	TGTGCCAGTAGTCCGCGGGAGACCTCCTACGAGCAGTACTTC
TRBD1	NA	TRBV24-1	TRBJ2-3	CATSDSFTGGHTDTQYF	TGTGCCACCAGTGATTCCTTTACAGGGGGCCACACAGATACGCAGTATTTT
TRBD2	NA	TRBV7-7	TRBJ2-5	CASSPWGGLVPETQYF	TGTGCCAGCAGCCCTTGGGGGGGGTTAGTTCCAGAGACCCAGTACTTC
TRBD1	NA	TRBV25-1	TRBJ2-7	CASSQITGGVRGEQYF	TGTGCCAGCAGCCAAATAACAGGGGGAGTAAGGGGCGAGCAGTACTTC
NA	few	TRBV7-8	TRBJ2-7	CASIGLASYEQYF	TGTGCCAGCATCGGACTCGCCTCCTACGAGCAGTACTTC
NA	NA	TRBV7-3	TRBJ2-1	CASSLSAGLPYNEQFF	TGTGCCAGCAGCTTATCGGCGGGCCTTCCCTACAATGAGCAGTTCTTC
NA	NA	TRBV28	TRBJ1-2	CASSRGGYGYTF	TGTGCCAGCAGTCGCGGTGGGTATGGCTACACCTTC
NA	NA	TRBV29-1	TRBJ1-1	CSVGGGEAEAFF	TGCAGCGTCGGGGGAGGGGAAGCTGAAGCTTTCTTT
NA	NA	TRBV7-9	TRBJ2-1	CASARESEQFF	TGTGCCAGTGCGAGGGAATCTGAGCAGTTCTTC
NA	NA	TRBV14	TRBJ2-2	CASSQEWIGHRFTGELFF	TGTGCCAGCAGCCAAGAATGGATCGGCCACAGGTTCACCGGGGAGCTGTTTTTT
TRBD1	NA	TRBV6-6	TRBJ1-6	CASSPGTANSPLHF	TGTGCCAGCAGTCCCGGGACAGCGAATTCACCCCTCCACTTT
NA	NA	TRBV7-2	TRBJ2-2	CASSPRVAANTGELFF	TGTGCCAGCAGCCCCCGGGTAGCGGCGAACACCGGGGAGCTGTTTTTT
TRBD1	NA	TRBV4-1	TRBJ1-2	CASSPVYPGQPKANYGYTF	TGCGCCAGCAGCCCCGTTTACCCGGGACAGCCGAAAGCTAACTATGGCTACACCTTC
TRBD2	NA	TRBV7-8	TRBJ2-5	CASSLILAGGPKVAQYF	TGTGCCAGCAGCTTAATACTGGCGGGGGGCCCCAAGGTGGCCCAGTACTTC
NA	NA	TRBV9	TRBJ2-7	CASSAAAHFSYEQYF	TGTGCCAGCAGCGCGGCGGCTCACTTCTCCTACGAGCAGTACTTC
NA	NA	TRBV18	TRBJ1-1	CASSRGTVNTEAFF	TGTGCCAGCTCCCGGGGGACGGTGAACACTGAAGCTTTCTTT
TRBD2	NA	TRBV5-6	TRBJ2-5	CASSSELAGVGQRETQYF	TGTGCCAGCAGCTCGGAACTAGCGGGAGTGGGGCAACGGGAGACCCAGTACTTC
NA	NA	TRBV6-5	TRBJ2-2	CASRRGEAGELFF	TGTGCCAGCAGAAGGGGCGAGGCCGGGGAGCTGTTTTTT
NA	NA	TRBV9	TRBJ1-6	CASSVGPGGEPLHF	TGTGCCAGCAGCGTAGGACCGGGCGGGGAACCCCTCCACTTT
TRBD2	NA	TRBV24-1	TRBJ2-2	CATSEDLAGGYTGELFF	TGTGCCACCAGTGAGGACCTGGCGGGGGGGTATACCGGGGAGCTGTTTTTT
TRBD1	NA	TRBV29-1	TRBJ1-2	CSALTGENYGYTF	TGCAGCGCCCTAACAGGGGAGAACTATGGCTACACCTTC
NA	NA	TRBV5-1	TRBJ2-7	CASSFADNSYEQYF	TGCGCCAGCAGCTTCGCTGACAACTCCTACGAGCAGTACTTC
TRBD2	NA	TRBV5-6	TRBJ2-3	CASELVGRRGTSTDTQYF	TGTGCCAGCGAATTGGTGGGGCGGCGGGGGACTAGCACAGATACGCAGTATTTT
NA	NA	TRBV6-1	TRBJ1-2	CASSENGSGSYGYTF	TGTGCCAGCAGTGAAAACGGCAGCGGGTCCTATGGCTACACCTTC
NA	NA	TRBV23-1	TRBJ2-4	CASSQSEVGSLAKNIQYF	TGCGCCAGCAGTCAATCGGAGGTAGGCAGTTTAGCCAAAAACATTCAGTACTTC
NA	NA	TRBV25-1	TRBJ2-5	CASSESRRGKETQYF	TGTGCCAGCAGTGAATCGCGGCGGGGAAAAGAGACCCAGTACTTC
TRBD1	NA	TRBV5-6	TRBJ1-2	CASSLEKPGQGGGYTF	TGTGCCAGCAGCTTGGAAAAACCGGGACAGGGAGGTGGCTACACCTTC
NA	few	TRBV6-5	TRBJ2-3	CASRSGLEGSDTQYF	TGTGCCAGCAGGTCGGGCCTAGAGGGATCAGATACGCAGTATTTT
NA	once	TRBV2	TRBJ1-3	CASSEAGPSGNTIYF	TGTGCCAGCAGTGAGGCAGGGCCCTCTGGAAACACCATATATTTT
NA	few	TRBV15	TRBJ2-1	CATSPQAVGGDEQFF	TGTGCCACCAGCCCGCAGGCTGTGGGGGGTGATGAGCAGTTCTTC
TRBD1	once	TRBV28	TRBJ1-4	CASSKTGAVNEKLFF	TGTGCCAGCAGTAAGACAGGGGCAGTTAATGAAAAACTGTTTTTT
TRBD1	NA	TRBV7-3	TRBJ1-6	CASSRDRGAPLHF	TGTGCCAGCAGCCGGGACAGGGGGGCACCCCTCCACTTT
NA	NA	TRBV19	TRBJ2-2	CASSERVNTGELFF	TGTGCCAGTAGTGAGCGGGTGAACACCGGGGAGCTGTTTTTT
NA	NA	TRBV18	TRBJ1-1	CASSPLEGGSTAFF	TGTGCCAGCTCACCGTTAGAAGGGGGTTCTACAGCTTTCTTT
TRBD2	NA	TRBV7-6	TRBJ2-1	CASSLSGGLHNEQFF	TGTGCCAGCAGCTTAAGCGGGGGCCTACACAATGAGCAGTTCTTC
NA	NA	TRBV7-9	TRBJ1-1	CASSSQVKAFF	TGTGCCAGCAGCTCACAGGTAAAAGCTTTCTTT
TRBD1	NA	TRBV5-6	TRBJ1-1	CASGRQGNTEAFF	TGTGCCAGCGGTAGACAGGGGAACACTGAAGCTTTCTTT
TRBD1	NA	TRBV4-1	TRBJ2-1	CASSQRDRDFEQFF	TGCGCCAGCAGCCAAAGGGACAGGGATTTTGAGCAGTTCTTC
NA	once	TRBV27	TRBJ1-6	CASSFRYPNNSPLHF	TGTGCCAGCAGTTTTCGGTACCCTAATAATTCACCCCTCCACTTT
NA	once	TRBV4-1	TRBJ1-5	CASSLGTSDNQPQHF	TGCGCCAGCAGCCTTGGGACATCGGATAATCAGCCCCAGCATTTT
TRBD1	few	TRBV28	TRBJ2-7	CASTPLGTEFSEQYF	TGTGCCAGCACCCCATTGGGGACAGAATTCTCCGAGCAGTACTTC
NA	once	TRBV5-8	TRBJ2-7	CASSFPGVRGSSYEQYF	TGTGCCAGCAGTTTTCCGGGGGTGCGGGGAAGCTCCTACGAGCAGTACTTC
NA	NA	TRBV10-2	TRBJ2-5	CASSEAGRETQYF	TGCGCCAGCAGTGAGGCAGGGAGGGAGACCCAGTACTTC
NA	few	TRBV2	TRBJ1-2	CASSSLPGRITF	TGTGCCAGCAGTTCCTTACCAGGGAGGATCACCTTC
NA	NA	TRBV12-3/TRBV12-4	TRBJ2-7	CASSSQGGEQYF	TGTGCCAGCAGTTCCCAGGGTGGCGAGCAGTACTTC
TRBD1	NA	TRBV6-5	TRBJ2-2	CASSRDRVGTGELFF	TGTGCCAGCAGTCGAGACAGGGTTGGCACCGGGGAGCTGTTTTTT
NA	NA	TRBV11-1	TRBJ2-3	CASSLGTLMSTDTQYF	TGTGCCAGCAGCTTAGGGACTCTCATGAGCACAGATACGCAGTATTTT